The rows below give T cell receptor beta chains drawn from one sample of a study of blood T cell repertoires in COVID-19. Sequencing was performed with immunoSEQ multiplex PCR; in TCRdb, only in-frame clones are kept and a portion is missing. The sample lists fewer than 250,000 clones; about 90% were seen once. Specimen: PBMCs or T cells enriched from blood (not recorded which). These receptors were obtained from a woman aged 25 to 39 who had been exposed to COVID-19. Both conserved end residues are part of each CDR3. Fields, in order: CDR3 protein, CDR3 DNA, V gene, D gene, J gene, clone size. The D gene is left open where the match is weak. Not every row has a clone size; where given, it reads once, few, many or a size class.

CDR3 protein: CASSLIGVGRGSGNTIYF
CDR3 DNA: TGCGCCAGCAGCTTAATCGGTGTCGGACGGGGCTCTGGAAACACCATATATTTT
V gene: TRBV5-1
D gene: NA
J gene: TRBJ1-3
clone size: NA

CDR3 protein: CASSDRKPSGRIGYEQYF
CDR3 DNA: TGTGCCAGCAGTGACCGAAAGCCTAGCGGGAGAATTGGGTACGAGCAGTACTTC
V gene: TRBV6-4
D gene: TRBD2
J gene: TRBJ2-7
clone size: NA

CDR3 protein: CASSQRDYYNEQFF
CDR3 DNA: TGTGCCAGCAGCCAAAGGGACTACTACAATGAGCAGTTCTTC
V gene: TRBV14
D gene: TRBD2
J gene: TRBJ2-1
clone size: NA

CDR3 protein: CATSDPKTPPDYGYTF
CDR3 DNA: TGTGCCACCAGTGATCCCAAGACTCCGCCGGACTATGGCTACACCTTC
V gene: TRBV24-1
D gene: NA
J gene: TRBJ1-2
clone size: NA

CDR3 protein: CASSIGVAYEQFF
CDR3 DNA: TGTGCCAGTAGTATAGGCGTAGCGTATGAGCAGTTCTTC
V gene: TRBV19
D gene: NA
J gene: TRBJ2-1
clone size: NA

CDR3 protein: CASSLIGESEKLFF
CDR3 DNA: TGTGCCAGCAGCTTGATTGGGGAGAGCGAAAAACTGTTTTTT
V gene: TRBV5-6
D gene: NA
J gene: TRBJ1-4
clone size: NA

CDR3 protein: CASSQQAAVEQYF
CDR3 DNA: TGCGCCAGCAGCCAGCAAGCGGCGGTCGAGCAGTACTTC
V gene: TRBV4-1
D gene: NA
J gene: TRBJ2-7
clone size: NA

CDR3 protein: CASSGGATNTEAFF
CDR3 DNA: TGTGCCAGCTCCGGAGGGGCAACGAACACTGAAGCTTTCTTT
V gene: TRBV13
D gene: NA
J gene: TRBJ1-1
clone size: once

CDR3 protein: CASRPGHTGNTIYF
CDR3 DNA: TGTGCCAGCAGACCGGGACATACTGGAAACACCATATATTTT
V gene: TRBV6-5
D gene: NA
J gene: TRBJ1-3
clone size: NA

CDR3 protein: CASSQGRDRIYEQYF
CDR3 DNA: TGCGCCAGCAGCCAAGGGAGGGACAGGATTTACGAGCAGTACTTC
V gene: TRBV4-1
D gene: TRBD1
J gene: TRBJ2-7
clone size: NA

CDR3 protein: CASSLLAGHEQYF
CDR3 DNA: TGTGCCAGCAGTTTACTAGCGGGTCACGAGCAGTACTTC
V gene: TRBV27
D gene: TRBD2
J gene: TRBJ2-7
clone size: NA

CDR3 protein: CASIPPGGTNQPQHF
CDR3 DNA: TGTGCCAGCATTCCCCCCGGCGGGACCAATCAGCCCCAGCATTTT
V gene: TRBV6-5
D gene: NA
J gene: TRBJ1-5
clone size: NA

CDR3 protein: CASSVAIGSNYEQYF
CDR3 DNA: TGTGCCAGCAGCGTAGCAATCGGGAGTAACTACGAGCAGTACTTC
V gene: TRBV9
D gene: NA
J gene: TRBJ2-7
clone size: once

CDR3 protein: CASSLGGLADKNIQYF
CDR3 DNA: TGTGCCAGCAGCTTAGGAGGACTAGCGGACAAAAACATTCAGTACTTC
V gene: TRBV7-9
D gene: TRBD2
J gene: TRBJ2-4
clone size: once

CDR3 protein: CSASSEASSYNEQFF
CDR3 DNA: TGCAGTGCTAGTTCAGAGGCCAGCTCCTACAATGAGCAGTTCTTC
V gene: TRBV20-1
D gene: NA
J gene: TRBJ2-1
clone size: NA

CDR3 protein: CASSLGGQGYEQYF
CDR3 DNA: TGTGCCAGCAGCCTTGGAGGACAGGGCTACGAGCAGTACTTC
V gene: TRBV5-5
D gene: TRBD1
J gene: TRBJ2-7
clone size: NA

CDR3 protein: CASSLDRGLAGYTF
CDR3 DNA: TGCGCCAGCAGCTTGGACAGGGGGCTTGCTGGCTACACCTTC
V gene: TRBV5-1
D gene: TRBD1
J gene: TRBJ1-2
clone size: NA

CDR3 protein: CASSEPIKETQYF
CDR3 DNA: TGTGCCAGCAGTGAACCTATCAAAGAGACCCAGTACTTC
V gene: TRBV2
D gene: NA
J gene: TRBJ2-5
clone size: NA

CDR3 protein: CASSIGTSYEQYF
CDR3 DNA: TGTGCCAGCAGCATCGGGACTAGCTACGAGCAGTACTTC
V gene: TRBV7-9
D gene: TRBD2
J gene: TRBJ2-7
clone size: NA

CDR3 protein: CASSLQQGNQPQHF
CDR3 DNA: TGTGCCAGCAGCCTCCAACAGGGGAATCAGCCCCAGCATTTT
V gene: TRBV7-6
D gene: TRBD1
J gene: TRBJ1-5
clone size: once

CDR3 protein: CATHRPGRNQPQHF
CDR3 DNA: TGTGCCACCCATCGGCCAGGGCGTAATCAGCCCCAGCATTTT
V gene: TRBV19
D gene: NA
J gene: TRBJ1-5
clone size: NA

CDR3 protein: CASGLFGEFGEQYF
CDR3 DNA: TGTGCCAGCGGCCTTTTCGGGGAGTTTGGCGAGCAGTACTTC
V gene: TRBV7-9
D gene: NA
J gene: TRBJ2-7
clone size: NA

CDR3 protein: CASSLDPTTYEQYF
CDR3 DNA: TGTGCCAGCAGCTTGGATCCTACTACCTACGAGCAGTACTTC
V gene: TRBV5-4
D gene: NA
J gene: TRBJ2-7
clone size: NA

CDR3 protein: CASSHNGLAGVVEQFF
CDR3 DNA: TGTGCCAGCAGTCATAACGGACTAGCGGGAGTTGTTGAGCAGTTCTTC
V gene: TRBV28
D gene: TRBD2
J gene: TRBJ2-1
clone size: once

CDR3 protein: CASSPTLLHRYEQYF
CDR3 DNA: TGTGCCAGCAGTCCGACCCTCCTACACAGGTACGAGCAGTACTTC
V gene: TRBV27
D gene: NA
J gene: TRBJ2-7
clone size: NA

CDR3 protein: CASRREPSQETQYF
CDR3 DNA: TGTGCCAGCAGACGGGAGCCCTCCCAAGAGACCCAGTACTTC
V gene: TRBV6-6
D gene: NA
J gene: TRBJ2-5
clone size: NA

CDR3 protein: CASKRVSGRNPYEQYF
CDR3 DNA: TGTGCCAGCAAGCGAGTCAGCGGGAGGAATCCCTACGAGCAGTACTTC
V gene: TRBV2
D gene: TRBD2
J gene: TRBJ2-7
clone size: NA

CDR3 protein: CASSPQGAGKGTDTQYF
CDR3 DNA: TGTGCCAGCAGTCCTCAGGGAGCGGGAAAGGGCACAGATACGCAGTATTTT
V gene: TRBV6-6
D gene: TRBD2
J gene: TRBJ2-3
clone size: NA

CDR3 protein: CASSRSGLAGRYEQFF
CDR3 DNA: TGTGCCAGCAGCCGATCGGGACTAGCGGGAAGGTATGAGCAGTTCTTC
V gene: TRBV3-1/TRBV3-2
D gene: TRBD2
J gene: TRBJ2-1
clone size: NA

CDR3 protein: CASSFGTGVGQPQHF
CDR3 DNA: TGTGCCAGCAGCTTCGGGACAGGGGTTGGTCAGCCCCAGCATTTT
V gene: TRBV5-6
D gene: TRBD1
J gene: TRBJ1-5
clone size: NA

CDR3 protein: CASSQGQYTGEPFF
CDR3 DNA: TGTGCCAGCAGCCAAGGCCAGTACACCGGGGAGCCGTTTTTT
V gene: TRBV14
D gene: NA
J gene: TRBJ2-2
clone size: NA

CDR3 protein: CASSRASGRSYEQYF
CDR3 DNA: TGTGCCAGCAGTCGGGCCAGCGGGAGGTCCTACGAGCAGTACTTC
V gene: TRBV21-1
D gene: NA
J gene: TRBJ2-7
clone size: NA

CDR3 protein: CASMEGTFDAFF
CDR3 DNA: TGTGCCAGCATGGAGGGGACCTTTGACGCTTTCTTT
V gene: TRBV28
D gene: NA
J gene: TRBJ1-1
clone size: NA

CDR3 protein: CASRVLAGGRGVNYEQYF
CDR3 DNA: TGTGCCAGCAGAGTACTAGCGGGAGGGCGAGGGGTAAACTACGAGCAGTACTTC
V gene: TRBV2
D gene: TRBD2
J gene: TRBJ2-7
clone size: once

CDR3 protein: CASSLDRTGKRVTYGYTF
CDR3 DNA: TGTGCCAGCAGCTTAGATCGAACAGGGAAAAGGGTGACCTATGGCTACACCTTC
V gene: TRBV11-2
D gene: NA
J gene: TRBJ1-2
clone size: few

CDR3 protein: CATSRGDGGAEGYTF
CDR3 DNA: TGTGCCACCAGCAGAGGGGATGGAGGGGCAGAAGGCTACACCTTC
V gene: TRBV15
D gene: NA
J gene: TRBJ1-2
clone size: NA

CDR3 protein: CASSLTGVGSYEQYF
CDR3 DNA: TGCGCCAGCAGCTTGACCGGGGTTGGCTCCTACGAGCAGTACTTC
V gene: TRBV5-1
D gene: NA
J gene: TRBJ2-7
clone size: NA

CDR3 protein: CASSLLFGTEGHLPQHF
CDR3 DNA: TGTGCCAGCAGCTTATTATTTGGAACCGAGGGACATCTGCCCCAGCATTTT
V gene: TRBV13
D gene: NA
J gene: TRBJ1-5
clone size: NA

CDR3 protein: CASSELTGFDEQFF
CDR3 DNA: TGTGCCAGCAGCGAATTGACAGGGTTCGATGAGCAGTTCTTC
V gene: TRBV9
D gene: TRBD1
J gene: TRBJ2-1
clone size: NA

CDR3 protein: CASSQGPYNEQFF
CDR3 DNA: TGTGCCAGCAGTCAGGGGCCCTACAATGAGCAGTTCTTC
V gene: TRBV12-3/TRBV12-4
D gene: NA
J gene: TRBJ2-1
clone size: NA

CDR3 protein: CASSFGEGNSPLHF
CDR3 DNA: TGTGCCAGCAGCTTCGGGGAGGGGAATTCACCCCTCCACTTT
V gene: TRBV5-4
D gene: NA
J gene: TRBJ1-6
clone size: NA